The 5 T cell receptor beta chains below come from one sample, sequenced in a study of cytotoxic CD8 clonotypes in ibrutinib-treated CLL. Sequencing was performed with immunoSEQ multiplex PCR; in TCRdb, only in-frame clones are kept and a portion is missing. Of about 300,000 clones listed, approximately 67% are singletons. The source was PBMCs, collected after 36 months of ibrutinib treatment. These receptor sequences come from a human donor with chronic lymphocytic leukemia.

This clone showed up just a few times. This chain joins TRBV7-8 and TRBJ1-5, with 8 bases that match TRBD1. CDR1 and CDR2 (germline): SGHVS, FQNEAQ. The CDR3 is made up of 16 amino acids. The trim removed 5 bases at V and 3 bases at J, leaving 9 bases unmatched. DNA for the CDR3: TGTGCCAGCAGCCGGCTGGGGACAGGTCTCAATCAGCCCCAGCATTTT. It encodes CASSRLGTGLNQPQHF. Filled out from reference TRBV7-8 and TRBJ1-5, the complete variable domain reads GAGVSQSPRYKVAKRGQDVALRCDPISGHVSLFWYQQALGQGPEFLTYFQNEAQLDKSGLPSDRFFAERPEGSVSTLKIQRTQQEDSAVYLCASSRLGTGLNQPQHFGDGTRLSIL.

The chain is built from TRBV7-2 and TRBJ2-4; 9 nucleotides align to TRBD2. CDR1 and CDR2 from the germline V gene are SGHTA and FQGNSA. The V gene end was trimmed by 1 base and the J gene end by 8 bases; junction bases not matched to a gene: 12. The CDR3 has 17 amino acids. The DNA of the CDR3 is TGTGCCAGCAGCTTAGTCTGGCGGGGGGGCCTCCGAGACATTCAGTACTTC. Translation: CASSLVWRGGLRDIQYF.

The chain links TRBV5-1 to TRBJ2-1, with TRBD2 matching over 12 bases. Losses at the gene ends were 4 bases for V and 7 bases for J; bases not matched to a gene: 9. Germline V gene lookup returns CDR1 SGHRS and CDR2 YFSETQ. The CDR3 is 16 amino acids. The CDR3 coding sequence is TGCGCCAGCAGCCGGAGGACTAGCGGGATGAGGAATGAGCAGTTCTTC. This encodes CASSRRTSGMRNEQFF.

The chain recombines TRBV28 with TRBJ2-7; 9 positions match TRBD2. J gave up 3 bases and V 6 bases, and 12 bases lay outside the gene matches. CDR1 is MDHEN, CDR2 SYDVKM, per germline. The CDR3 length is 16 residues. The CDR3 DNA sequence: TGTGCCAGCAGGCACGGCGATAGCGGGGGAGGCTACGAGCAGTACTTC. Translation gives CASRHGDSGGGYEQYF.

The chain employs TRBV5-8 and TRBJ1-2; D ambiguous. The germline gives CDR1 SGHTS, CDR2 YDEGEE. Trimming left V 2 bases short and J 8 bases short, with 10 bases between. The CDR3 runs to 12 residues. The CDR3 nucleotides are TGTGCCAGCAGCTTCCTGTGGGGAGGCTACACCTTC. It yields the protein CASSFLWGGYTF.